These 2 T cell receptor beta chains were sequenced from one sample in a study of blood T cell repertoires in COVID-19. The repertoire was sequenced with immunoSEQ multiplex PCR; TCRdb's copy has only in-frame clones and lacks some. This table has about 360,000 clones, around nine tenths appearing once. The sequencing input was peripheral blood. These receptors were collected from a woman aged 55-75 years with COVID-19, enrolled during active disease.

The CDR3 coding sequence is TGTGCCAGCAAACAGTTTAACTATGGCTACACCTTC. Amino acid sequence: CASKQFNYGYTF. The J gene is TRBJ1-2, the V gene TRBV28, with D hard to call. V was cut by 7 bases and J by 1 base, with 7 bases left in between. This CDR3 is 12 amino acids long. The germline V gene encodes CDR1 MDHEN and CDR2 SYDVKM.

V usage is TRBV7-2 and J usage is TRBJ2-7; D may be TRBD2 (6 bases). V lost 0 bases and J 6 bases, leaving 15 bases between the germline ends. Germline CDR1 SGHTA, CDR2 FQGNSA. The CDR3 sequence is 15 residues long. CDR3 amino acids: CASSLAGGVGIEQYF. The CDR3 DNA sequence: TGTGCCAGCAGCTTAGCGGGGGGAGTGGGGATCGAGCAGTACTTC.